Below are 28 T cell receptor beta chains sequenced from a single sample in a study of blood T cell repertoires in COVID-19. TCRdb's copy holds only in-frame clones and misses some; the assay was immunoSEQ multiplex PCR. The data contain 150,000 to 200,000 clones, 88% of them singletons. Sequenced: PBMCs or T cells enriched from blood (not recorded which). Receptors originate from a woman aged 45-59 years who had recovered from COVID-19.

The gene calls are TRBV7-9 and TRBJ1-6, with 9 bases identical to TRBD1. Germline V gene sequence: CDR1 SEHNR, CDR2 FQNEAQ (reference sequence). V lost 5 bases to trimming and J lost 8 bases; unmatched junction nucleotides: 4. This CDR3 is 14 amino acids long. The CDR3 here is CASSPGQGHSPLHF. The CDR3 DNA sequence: TGTGCCAGCAGCCCGGGACAGGGCCATTCACCCCTCCACTTT.

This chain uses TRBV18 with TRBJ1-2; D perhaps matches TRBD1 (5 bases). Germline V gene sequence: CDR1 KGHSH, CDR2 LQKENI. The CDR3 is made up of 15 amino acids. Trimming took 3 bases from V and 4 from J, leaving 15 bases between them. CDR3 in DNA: TGTGCCAGCTCACCTGATCAGGGTGGTGGCTATGGCTACACCTTC. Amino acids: CASSPDQGGGYGYTF.

The DNA for the CDR3 is TGTGCCAGCAGCGTAGGTAGCGACACCGGGGAGCTGTTTTTT. Its translation is CASSVGSDTGELFF. The rearrangement uses TRBV9 and TRBJ2-2; TRBD2 might be the D (5 bases). The CDR3 runs to 14 residues. Germline CDR1 is SGDLS and CDR2 is YYNGEE. Trimming pared 0 bases from V and 3 bases from J, leaving 6 bases between.

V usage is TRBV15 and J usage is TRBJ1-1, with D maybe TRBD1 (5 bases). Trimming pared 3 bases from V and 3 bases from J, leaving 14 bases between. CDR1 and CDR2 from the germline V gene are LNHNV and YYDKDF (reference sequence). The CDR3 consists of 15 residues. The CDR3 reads CATSREGRGDTEAFF. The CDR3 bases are TGTGCCACCAGCAGGGAGGGGAGAGGGGACACTGAAGCTTTCTTT.

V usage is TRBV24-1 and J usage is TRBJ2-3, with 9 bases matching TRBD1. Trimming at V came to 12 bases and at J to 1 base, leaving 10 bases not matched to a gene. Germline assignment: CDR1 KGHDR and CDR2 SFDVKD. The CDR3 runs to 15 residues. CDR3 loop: CASSSGTGCTDTQYF. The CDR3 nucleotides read TGTGCCTCCTCCTCCGGGACAGGGTGCACAGATACGCAGTATTTT.

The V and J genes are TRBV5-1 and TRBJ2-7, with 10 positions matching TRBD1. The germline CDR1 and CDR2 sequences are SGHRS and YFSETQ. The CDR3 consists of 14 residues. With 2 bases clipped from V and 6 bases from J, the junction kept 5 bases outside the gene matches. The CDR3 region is CASSFPGTGVEQYF. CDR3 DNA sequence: TGCGCCAGCAGCTTTCCCGGGACAGGGGTCGAGCAGTACTTC.

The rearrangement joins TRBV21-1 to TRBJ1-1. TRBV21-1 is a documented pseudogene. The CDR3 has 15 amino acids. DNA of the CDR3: TGTGCCAGCAGCAAGTACTGGGAGAAGGGCACTGAAGCTTTCTTT. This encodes CASSKYWEKGTEAFF.

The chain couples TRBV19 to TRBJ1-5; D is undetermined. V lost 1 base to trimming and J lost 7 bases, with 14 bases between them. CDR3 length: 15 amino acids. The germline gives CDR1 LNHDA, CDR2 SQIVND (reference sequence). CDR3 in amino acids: CASSIGRGPGQPQHF. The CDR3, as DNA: TGTGCCAGTAGTATAGGTCGCGGGCCTGGCCAGCCCCAGCATTTT.

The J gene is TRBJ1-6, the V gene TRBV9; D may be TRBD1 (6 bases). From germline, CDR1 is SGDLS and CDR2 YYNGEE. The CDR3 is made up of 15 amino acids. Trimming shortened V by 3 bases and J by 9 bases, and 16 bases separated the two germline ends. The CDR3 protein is CASSATTGRGSPLHF. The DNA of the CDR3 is TGTGCCAGCAGCGCTACGACAGGCCGAGGTTCACCCCTCCACTTT.

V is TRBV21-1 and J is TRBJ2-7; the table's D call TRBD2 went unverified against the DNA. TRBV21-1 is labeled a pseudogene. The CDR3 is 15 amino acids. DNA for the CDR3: TGTGCCAGAGTAGCGGGGGGGCAAAGCTCCTACGAGCAGTACTTC. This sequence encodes CARVAGGQSSYEQYF.

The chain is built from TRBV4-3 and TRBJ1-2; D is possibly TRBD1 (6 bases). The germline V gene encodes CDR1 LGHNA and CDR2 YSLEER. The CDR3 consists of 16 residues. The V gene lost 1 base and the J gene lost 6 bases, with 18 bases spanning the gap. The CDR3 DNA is TGCGCCAGCAGCCAAGGGAGAACAGGGTCCCGGAATGGCTACACCTTC. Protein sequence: CASSQGRTGSRNGYTF.

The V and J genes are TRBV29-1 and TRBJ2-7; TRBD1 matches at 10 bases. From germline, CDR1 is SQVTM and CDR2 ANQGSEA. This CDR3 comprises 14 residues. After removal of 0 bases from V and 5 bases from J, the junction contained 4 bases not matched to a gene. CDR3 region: CSVEETGGRDEQYF. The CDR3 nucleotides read TGCAGCGTTGAAGAGACAGGGGGCCGGGACGAGCAGTACTTC.

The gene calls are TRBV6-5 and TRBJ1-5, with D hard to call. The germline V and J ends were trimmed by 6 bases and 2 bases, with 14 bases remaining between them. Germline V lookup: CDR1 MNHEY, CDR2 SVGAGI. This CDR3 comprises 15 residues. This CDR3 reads CASSQLKEGNQPQHF. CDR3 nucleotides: TGTGCCAGCAGCCAACTAAAGGAAGGCAATCAGCCCCAGCATTTT.

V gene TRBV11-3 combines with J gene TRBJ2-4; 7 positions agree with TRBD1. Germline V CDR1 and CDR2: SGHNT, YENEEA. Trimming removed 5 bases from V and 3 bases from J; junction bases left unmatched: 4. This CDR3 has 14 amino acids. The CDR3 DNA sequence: TGTGCCAGCAGCACCAACAGGGGCAAAAACATTCAGTACTTC. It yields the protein CASSTNRGKNIQYF.

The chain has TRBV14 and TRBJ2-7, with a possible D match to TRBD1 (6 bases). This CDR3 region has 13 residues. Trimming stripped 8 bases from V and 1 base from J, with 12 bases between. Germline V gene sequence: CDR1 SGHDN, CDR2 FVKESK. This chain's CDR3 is CASSGVPSYEQYF. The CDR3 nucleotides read TGTGCCAGCTCAGGGGTTCCATCCTACGAGCAGTACTTC.

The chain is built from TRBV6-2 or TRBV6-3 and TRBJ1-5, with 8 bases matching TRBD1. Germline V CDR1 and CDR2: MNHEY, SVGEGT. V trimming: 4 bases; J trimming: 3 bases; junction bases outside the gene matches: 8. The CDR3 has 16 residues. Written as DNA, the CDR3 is TGTGCCAGCAGTTGGACAGGGTGGGGCACCAATCAGCCCCAGCATTTT. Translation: CASSWTGWGTNQPQHF.

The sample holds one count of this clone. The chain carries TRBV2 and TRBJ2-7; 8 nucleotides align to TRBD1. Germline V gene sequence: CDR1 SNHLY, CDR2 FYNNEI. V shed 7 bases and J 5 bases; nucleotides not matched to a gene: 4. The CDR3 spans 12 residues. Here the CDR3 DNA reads TGTGCCAGCACCAAGACAGGGGACGAGCAGTACTTC. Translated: CASTKTGDEQYF.

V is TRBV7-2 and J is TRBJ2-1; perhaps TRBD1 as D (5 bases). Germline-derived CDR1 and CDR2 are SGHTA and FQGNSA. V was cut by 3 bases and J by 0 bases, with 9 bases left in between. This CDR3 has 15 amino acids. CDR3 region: CASSLVGDSYNEQFF. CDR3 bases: TGTGCCAGCAGCTTGGTAGGGGACTCCTACAATGAGCAGTTCTTC.

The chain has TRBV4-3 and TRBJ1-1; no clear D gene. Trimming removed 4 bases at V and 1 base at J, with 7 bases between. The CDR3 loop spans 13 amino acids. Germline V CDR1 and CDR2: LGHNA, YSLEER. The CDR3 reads CASSRVSNTEAFF. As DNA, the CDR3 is TGCGCCAGCAGCCGCGTTTCGAACACTGAAGCTTTCTTT.

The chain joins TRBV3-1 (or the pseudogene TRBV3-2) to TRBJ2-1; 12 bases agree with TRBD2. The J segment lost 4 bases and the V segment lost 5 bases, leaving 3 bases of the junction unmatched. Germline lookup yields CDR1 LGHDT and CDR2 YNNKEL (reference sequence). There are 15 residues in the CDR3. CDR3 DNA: TGTGCCAGCAGCAGGACTAGCGGGGCTTACAATGAGCAGTTCTTC. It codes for CASSRTSGAYNEQFF.

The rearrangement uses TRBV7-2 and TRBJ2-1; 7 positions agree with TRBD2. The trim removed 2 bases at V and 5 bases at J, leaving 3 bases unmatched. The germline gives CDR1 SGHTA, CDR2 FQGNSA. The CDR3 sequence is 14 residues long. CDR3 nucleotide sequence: TGTGCCAGCAGCTTACATCTAGCGGACAATGAGCAGTTCTTC. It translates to CASSLHLADNEQFF.

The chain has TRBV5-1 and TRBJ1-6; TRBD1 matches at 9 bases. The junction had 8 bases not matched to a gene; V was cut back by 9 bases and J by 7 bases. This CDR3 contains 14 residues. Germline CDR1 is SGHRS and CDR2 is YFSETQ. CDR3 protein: CATRPGTGNSPLHF. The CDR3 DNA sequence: TGCGCCACCAGACCCGGGACAGGGAATTCACCCCTCCACTTT.

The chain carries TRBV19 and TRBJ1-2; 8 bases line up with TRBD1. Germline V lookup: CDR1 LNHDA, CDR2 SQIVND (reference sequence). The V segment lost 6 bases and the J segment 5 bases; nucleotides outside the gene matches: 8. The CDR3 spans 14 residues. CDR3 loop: CASRARGQGYGYTF. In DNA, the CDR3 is TGTGCCAGTAGAGCCAGGGGGCAAGGATATGGCTACACCTTC. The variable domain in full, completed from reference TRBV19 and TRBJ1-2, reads DGGITQSPKYLFRKEGQNVTLSCEQNLNHDAMYWYRQDPGQGLRLIYYSQIVNDFQKGDIAEGYSVSREKKESFPLTVTSAQKNPTAFYLCASRARGQGYGYTFGSGTRLTVV.

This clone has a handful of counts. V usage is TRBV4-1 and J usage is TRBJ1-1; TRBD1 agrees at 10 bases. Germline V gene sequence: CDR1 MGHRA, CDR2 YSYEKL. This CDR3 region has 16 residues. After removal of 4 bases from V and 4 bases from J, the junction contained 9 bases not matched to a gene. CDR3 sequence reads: CASSLGRDRGPTEAFF. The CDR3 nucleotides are TGCGCCAGCAGCCTAGGGCGGGACAGGGGACCCACTGAAGCTTTCTTT.

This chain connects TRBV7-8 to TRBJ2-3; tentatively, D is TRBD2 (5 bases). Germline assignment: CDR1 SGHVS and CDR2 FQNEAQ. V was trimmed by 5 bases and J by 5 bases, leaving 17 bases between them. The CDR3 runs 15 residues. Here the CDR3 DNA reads TGTGCCAGCAGCCCGAGCGCGGGTGAAGGAGATACGCAGTATTTT. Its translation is CASSPSAGEGDTQYF.

CDR3 region: CASSLVAGGDLTNEKLFF. CDR3 DNA: TGCGCCAGCAGCTTGGTAGCAGGGGGCGATTTGACTAATGAAAAACTGTTTTTT. The V call is TRBV5-1, the J call TRBJ1-4; 8 bases line up with TRBD1. V lost 0 bases to trimming and J lost 2 bases; unmatched junction nucleotides: 9. Germline-derived CDR1 and CDR2 are SGHRS and YFSETQ. The CDR3 has 18 amino acids.

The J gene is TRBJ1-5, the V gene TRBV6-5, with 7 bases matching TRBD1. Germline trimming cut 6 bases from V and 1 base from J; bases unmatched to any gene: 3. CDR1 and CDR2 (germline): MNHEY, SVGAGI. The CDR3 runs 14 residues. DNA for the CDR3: TGTGCCAGCAGCCGGGACAGAAGCAATCAGCCCCAGCATTTT. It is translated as CASSRDRSNQPQHF.

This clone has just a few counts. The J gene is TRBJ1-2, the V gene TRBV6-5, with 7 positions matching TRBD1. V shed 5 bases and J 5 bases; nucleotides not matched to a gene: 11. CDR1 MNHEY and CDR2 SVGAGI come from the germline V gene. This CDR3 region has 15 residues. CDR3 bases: TGTGCCAGCAGTCCTCTGGGACAGTTTGTATATGGCTACACCTTC. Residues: CASSPLGQFVYGYTF.